What follows is one TCR beta chain and its context. Its matching antigen is unknown. Using immunoSEQ multiplex PCR, the repertoire was profiled, and TCRdb retains in-frame clones only, with some absent. The table records tens of thousands of clones, about 88% of them present only once. The data originate from a study of OX40 agonist ivuxolimab in advanced cancers. Overall study context: A diagnosis of hepatocellular carcinoma, melanoma, renal cell or head and neck cancer was present in dose-escalation patients. Aged about 20 to 80 with a mean of approximately 57 years, they were around 83% male.

Germline V gives CDR1 MNHEY, CDR2 SMNVEV (reference sequence). V lost 6 bases and J lost 3; bases outside the gene matches: 8. This CDR3 is 16 amino acids long. Overall study findings and caveats: More expanded clones were found, on average, in CD8+ than in CD4+ T cells. At 0.1 to 3.0 mg/kg and by week 6, CD4+ and CD8+ T cells in the blood had expanded clonally.

The receptor was isolated from an adult with an advanced solid tumor such as melanoma, head and neck, liver or kidney cancer. The specimen comprised CD4+ or CD8+ T cells sorted from blood, sampled in a trial of the OX40 agonist ivuxolimab. The V call is TRBV27, the J call TRBJ2-3, with TRBD1 matching 11 bases. CDR3 region: CASRPLGTGGTDTQYF. The CDR3 DNA follows: TGTGCCAGCAGGCCACTCGGGACAGGGGGTACAGATACGCAGTATTTT.